These T cell receptor beta chains were read from a single sample in a study of blood T cell repertoires in COVID-19. Assay used: immunoSEQ multiplex PCR; TCRdb lists only in-frame clones, some missing. Among some 140,000 clones, about 80% were seen once, and the ten largest hold approximately 9.2%. The specimen sequenced was PBMCs or T cells enriched from blood (not recorded which). These receptors all stem from a man aged 50-60 years who had recovered from COVID-19. The CDR3 runs from the conserved cysteine through the conserved F or W.

v_gene	j_gene	CDR3aa
TRBV6-5	TRBJ1-4	CASKDRRSIEKLFF
TRBV3-1/TRBV3-2	TRBJ1-1	CASSQYTVNTEAFF
TRBV19	TRBJ1-3	CAGSDRNTIYF
TRBV15	TRBJ1-1	CATRDRAVEAFF
TRBV13	TRBJ2-4	CASSLSTRGNIQYF
TRBV28	TRBJ1-1	CASSYTGTKDTEAFF
TRBV5-1	TRBJ2-5	CASRTSGGGPQETQYF
TRBV6-2/TRBV6-3	TRBJ1-5	CASSYIGVGQPQHF
TRBV4-3	TRBJ2-4	CASSQFSSGGIAKNIQYF
TRBV10-3	TRBJ2-1	CATTEQGGTYNEQFF
TRBV9	TRBJ1-5	CASSEGQLSNQPQHF
TRBV30	TRBJ1-6	CAWSPRGTYNSPLHF
TRBV12-3/TRBV12-4	TRBJ1-2	CASSLGTGRGYTF
TRBV2	TRBJ1-2	CASSDLQLWGYTF
TRBV10-1	TRBJ2-3	CASSSGDSSTDTQYF
TRBV5-5	TRBJ2-3	CASSLDSPSGYF
TRBV5-1	TRBJ2-1	CASRSGLEQFF
TRBV23-1	TRBJ1-5	CASRPKGQGEAQPQHF
TRBV5-1	TRBJ2-3	CASSSPRGGEVTDTQYF
TRBV24-1	TRBJ1-5	CATINSRENSNQPQHF
TRBV7-6	TRBJ2-1	CASSPLGTSGVYNEQFF
TRBV5-1	TRBJ2-5	CASSQGASGGNHQETQYF
TRBV4-2	TRBJ1-3	CASSPANFGKGAGNTIYF
TRBV2	TRBJ1-1	CASSGEGNTEAFF
TRBV6-5	TRBJ1-5	CASSSSTGGFGQPQHF
TRBV28	TRBJ2-5	CASSPTGTETQYF